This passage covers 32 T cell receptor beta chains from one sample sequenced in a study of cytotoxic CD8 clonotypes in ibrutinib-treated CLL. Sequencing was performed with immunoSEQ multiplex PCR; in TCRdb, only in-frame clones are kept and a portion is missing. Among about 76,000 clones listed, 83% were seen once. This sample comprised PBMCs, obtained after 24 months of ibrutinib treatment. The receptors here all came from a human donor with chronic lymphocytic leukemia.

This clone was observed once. As DNA, the CDR3 is TGTGCCAGCAGCTTTCAGGGGGGACGGGAGACCCAGTACTTC. Protein sequence: CASSFQGGRETQYF. The rearrangement joins TRBV7-2 to TRBJ2-5; TRBD1 is a possible D gene (7 bases). This CDR3 spans 14 amino acids. Germline V lookup: CDR1 SGHTA, CDR2 FQGNSA. The ends were cut back, 3 bases at V and 5 bases at J, with 13 bases in the middle.

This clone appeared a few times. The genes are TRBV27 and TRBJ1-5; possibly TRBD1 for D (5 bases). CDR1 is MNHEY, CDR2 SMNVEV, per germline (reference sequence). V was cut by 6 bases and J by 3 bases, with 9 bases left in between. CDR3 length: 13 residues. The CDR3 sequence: CASSRADNQPQHF. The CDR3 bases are TGTGCCAGCAGCAGGGCGGACAATCAGCCCCAGCATTTT.

The CDR3 DNA follows: TGCAGTGCTAGACCTGAGGATGAGCAGTTCTTC. It encodes CSARPEDEQFF. The chain employs TRBV20-1 and TRBJ2-1; D gene ambiguous. The V and J ends lost 2 bases and 8 bases respectively, with 7 bases between them. Germline-derived CDR1 and CDR2 are DFQATT and SNEGSKA (reference sequence). CDR3 size: 11 residues.

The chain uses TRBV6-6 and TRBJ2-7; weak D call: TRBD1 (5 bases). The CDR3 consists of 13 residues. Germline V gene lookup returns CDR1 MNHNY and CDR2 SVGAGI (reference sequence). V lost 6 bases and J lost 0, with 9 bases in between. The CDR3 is CASRTADSYEQYF. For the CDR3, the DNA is TGTGCCAGCAGGACAGCTGACTCCTACGAGCAGTACTTC.

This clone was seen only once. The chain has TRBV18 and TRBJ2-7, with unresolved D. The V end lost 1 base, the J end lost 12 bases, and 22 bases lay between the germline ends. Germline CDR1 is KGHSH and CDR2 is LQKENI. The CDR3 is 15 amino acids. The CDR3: CASSPRSEDLQGSYF. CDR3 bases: TGTGCCAGCTCACCACGGTCAGAAGACCTCCAAGGATCGTACTTC.

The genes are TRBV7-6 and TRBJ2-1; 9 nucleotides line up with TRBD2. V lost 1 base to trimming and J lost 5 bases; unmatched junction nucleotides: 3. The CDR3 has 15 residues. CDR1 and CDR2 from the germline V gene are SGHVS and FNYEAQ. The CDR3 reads CASSLGASGNNEQFF. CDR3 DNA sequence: TGTGCCAGCAGCTTAGGAGCTAGCGGGAACAATGAGCAGTTCTTC. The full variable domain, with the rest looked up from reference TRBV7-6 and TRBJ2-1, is GAGVSQSPRYKVTKRGQDVALRCDPISGHVSLYWYRQALGQGPEFLTYFNYEAQQDKSGLPNDRFSAERPEGSISTLTIQRTEQRDSAMYRCASSLGASGNNEQFFGPGTRLTVL.

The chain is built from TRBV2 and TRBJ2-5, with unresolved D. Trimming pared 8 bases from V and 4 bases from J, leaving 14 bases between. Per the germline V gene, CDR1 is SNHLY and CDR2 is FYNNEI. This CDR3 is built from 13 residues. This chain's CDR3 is CASAPATRETQYF. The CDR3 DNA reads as TGTGCCAGCGCCCCGGCAACGAGAGAGACCCAGTACTTC.

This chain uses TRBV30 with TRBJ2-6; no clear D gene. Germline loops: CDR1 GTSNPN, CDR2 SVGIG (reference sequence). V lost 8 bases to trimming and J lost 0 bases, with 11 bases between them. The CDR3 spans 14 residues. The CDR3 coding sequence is TGTGCCGGCCCCGCACGCTCTGGGGCCAACGTCCTGACTTTC. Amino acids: CAGPARSGANVLTF.

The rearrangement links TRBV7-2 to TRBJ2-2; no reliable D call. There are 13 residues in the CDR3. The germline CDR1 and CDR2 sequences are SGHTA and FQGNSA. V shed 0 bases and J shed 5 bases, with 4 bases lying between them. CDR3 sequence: CASSLAETGELFF. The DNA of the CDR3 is TGTGCCAGCAGCTTAGCGGAAACCGGGGAGCTGTTTTTT.

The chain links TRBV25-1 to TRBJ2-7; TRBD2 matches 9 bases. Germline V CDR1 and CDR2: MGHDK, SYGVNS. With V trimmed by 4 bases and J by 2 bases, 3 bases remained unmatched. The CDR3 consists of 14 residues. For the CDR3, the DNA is TGTGCCAGCAGTGCTGCGGGAGGGACCTACGAGCAGTACTTC. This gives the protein CASSAAGGTYEQYF.

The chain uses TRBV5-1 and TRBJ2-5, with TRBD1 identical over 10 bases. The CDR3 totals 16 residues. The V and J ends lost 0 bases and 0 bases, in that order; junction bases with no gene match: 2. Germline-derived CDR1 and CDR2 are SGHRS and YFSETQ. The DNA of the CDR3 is TGCGCCAGCAGCTTGGTGGGACAGGGGTACCAAGAGACCCAGTACTTC. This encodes CASSLVGQGYQETQYF.

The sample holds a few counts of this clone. The CDR3 DNA reads TGTGCCAGCATGGCAGGGGTAGGCAATCAGCCCCAGCATTTT. The encoded protein is CASMAGVGNQPQHF. This chain joins TRBV2 and TRBJ1-5; TRBD1 is a possible D gene (6 bases). The CDR3 has 14 amino acids. V lost 7 bases and J 2 bases, leaving 12 bases between the germline ends. Looked up from germline, CDR1 is SNHLY and CDR2 is FYNNEI. Looking up the rest from reference TRBV2 and TRBJ1-5 gives the full variable domain: EPEVTQTPSHQVTQMGQEVILRCVPISNHLYFYWYRQILGQKVEFLVSFYNNEISEKSEIFDDQFSVERPDGSNFTLKIRSTKLEDSAMYFCASMAGVGNQPQHFGDGTRLSIL.

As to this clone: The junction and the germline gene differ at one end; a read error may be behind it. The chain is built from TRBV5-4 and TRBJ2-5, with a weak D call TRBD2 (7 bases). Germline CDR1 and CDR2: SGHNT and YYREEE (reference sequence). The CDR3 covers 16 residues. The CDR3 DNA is TGTGCCAGCACCTTGGGAACGGGGGGCGGAGGAGAGACCCAGTACTTC. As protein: CASTLGTGGGGETQYF. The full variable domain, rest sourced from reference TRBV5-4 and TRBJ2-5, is ETGVTQSPTHLIKTRGQQVTLRCSSQSGHNTVSWYQQALGQGPQFIFQYYREEENGRGNFPPRFSGLQFPNYSSELNVNALELDDSALYLCASTLGTGGGGETQYFGPGTRLLVL.

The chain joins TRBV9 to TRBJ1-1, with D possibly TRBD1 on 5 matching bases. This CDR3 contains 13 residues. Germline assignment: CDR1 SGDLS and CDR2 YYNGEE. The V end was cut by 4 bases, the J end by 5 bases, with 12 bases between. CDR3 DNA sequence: TGTGCCAGCAGCCCCCGACCAGGGACTGAAGCTTTCTTT. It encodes CASSPRPGTEAFF.

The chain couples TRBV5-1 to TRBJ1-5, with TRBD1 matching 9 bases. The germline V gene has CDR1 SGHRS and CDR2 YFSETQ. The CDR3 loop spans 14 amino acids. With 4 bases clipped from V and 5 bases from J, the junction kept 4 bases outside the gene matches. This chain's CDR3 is CASSPGQGYQPQHF. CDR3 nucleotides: TGCGCCAGCAGCCCGGGACAGGGATATCAGCCCCAGCATTTT. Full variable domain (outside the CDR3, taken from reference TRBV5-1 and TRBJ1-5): KAGVTQTPRYLIKTRGQQVTLSCSPISGHRSVSWYQQTPGQGLQFLFEYFSETQRNKGNFPGRFSGRQFSNSRSEMNVSTLELGDSALYLCASSPGQGYQPQHFGDGTRLSIL.

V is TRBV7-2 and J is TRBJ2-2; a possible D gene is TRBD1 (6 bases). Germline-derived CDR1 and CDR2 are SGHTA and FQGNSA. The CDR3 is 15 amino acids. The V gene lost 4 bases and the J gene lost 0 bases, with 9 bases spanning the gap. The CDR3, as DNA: TGTGCCAGCAGCTCACGACAGGCGAACACCGGGGAGCTGTTTTTT. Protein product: CASSSRQANTGELFF. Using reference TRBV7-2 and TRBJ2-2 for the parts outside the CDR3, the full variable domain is GAGVSQSPSNKVTEKGKDVELRCDPISGHTALYWYRQSLGQGLEFLIYFQGNSAPDKSGLPSDRFSAERTGGSVSTLTIQRTQQEDSAVYLCASSSRQANTGELFFGEGSRLTVL.

The CDR3 bases are TGTGCCAGCTGGATGAACACTGAAGCTTTCTTT. As protein: CASWMNTEAFF. The V gene is TRBV6-5, the J gene TRBJ1-1, with D unclear. This CDR3 spans 11 amino acids. The germline V and J ends were trimmed by 8 bases and 0 bases, with 4 bases remaining between them. Looked up from germline, CDR1 is MNHEY and CDR2 is SVGAGI.

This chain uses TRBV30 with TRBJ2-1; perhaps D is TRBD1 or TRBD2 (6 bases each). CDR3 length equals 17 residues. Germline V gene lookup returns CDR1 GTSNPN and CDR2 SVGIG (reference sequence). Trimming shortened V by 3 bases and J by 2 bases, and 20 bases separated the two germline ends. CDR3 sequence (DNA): TGTGCCTGGAGAGGGGGGATCCTAAGAACACCCTACAATGAGCAGTTCTTC. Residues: CAWRGGILRTPYNEQFF.

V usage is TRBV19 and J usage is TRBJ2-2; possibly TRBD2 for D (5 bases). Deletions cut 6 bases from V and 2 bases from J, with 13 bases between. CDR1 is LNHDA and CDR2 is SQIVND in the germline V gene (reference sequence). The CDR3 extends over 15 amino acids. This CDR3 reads CASRAGAVNTGELFF. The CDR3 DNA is TGTGCCAGTAGGGCTGGAGCGGTTAACACCGGGGAGCTGTTTTTT.

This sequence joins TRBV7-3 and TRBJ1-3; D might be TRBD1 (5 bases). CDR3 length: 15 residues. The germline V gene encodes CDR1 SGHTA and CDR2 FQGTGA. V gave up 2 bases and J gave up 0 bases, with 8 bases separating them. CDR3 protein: CASSLAGNSGNTIYF. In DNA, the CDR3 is TGTGCCAGCAGCTTAGCAGGGAACTCTGGAAACACCATATATTTT.

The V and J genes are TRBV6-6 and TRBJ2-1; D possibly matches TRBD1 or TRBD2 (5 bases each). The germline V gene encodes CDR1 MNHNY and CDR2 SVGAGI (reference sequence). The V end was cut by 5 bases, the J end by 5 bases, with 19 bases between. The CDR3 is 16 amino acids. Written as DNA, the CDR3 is TGTGCCAGCAGTGGCCTTCGCCGGGACCCGGACAATGAGCAGTTCTTC. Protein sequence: CASSGLRRDPDNEQFF.

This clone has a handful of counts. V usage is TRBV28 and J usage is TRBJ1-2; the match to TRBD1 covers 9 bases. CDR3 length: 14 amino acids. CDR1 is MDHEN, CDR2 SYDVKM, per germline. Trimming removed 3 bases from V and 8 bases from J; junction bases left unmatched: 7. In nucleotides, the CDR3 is TGTGCCAGCAGTTTTCTACCGGGACAGGGAGGCTACACCTTC. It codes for CASSFLPGQGGYTF.

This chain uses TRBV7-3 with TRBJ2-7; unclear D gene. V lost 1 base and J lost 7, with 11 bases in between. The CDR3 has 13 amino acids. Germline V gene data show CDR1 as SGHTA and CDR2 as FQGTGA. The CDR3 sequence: CASSLIHGGEQYF. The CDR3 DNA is TGTGCCAGCAGCTTAATACACGGTGGGGAGCAGTACTTC.

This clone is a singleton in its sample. In nucleotides, the CDR3 is TGTGCCAGCAGTTTAGGCCTGAGTACCGGGGAGCTGTTTTTT. Protein product: CASSLGLSTGELFF. The chain links TRBV28 to TRBJ2-2; D is ambiguous. Deletions cut 2 bases from V and 5 bases from J, with 9 bases between. Germline loops: CDR1 MDHEN, CDR2 SYDVKM. The CDR3 consists of 14 residues. The whole variable domain, remainder taken from reference TRBV28 and TRBJ2-2, is DVKVTQSSRYLVKRTGEKVFLECVQDMDHENMFWYRQDPGLGLRLIYFSYDVKMKEKGDIPEGYSVSREKKERFSLILESASTNQTSMYLCASSLGLSTGELFFGEGSRLTVL.

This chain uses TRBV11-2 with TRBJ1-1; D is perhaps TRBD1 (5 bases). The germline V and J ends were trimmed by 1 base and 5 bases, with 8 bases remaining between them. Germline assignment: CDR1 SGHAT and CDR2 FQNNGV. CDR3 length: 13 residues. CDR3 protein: CASSLGGVTEAFF. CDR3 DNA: TGTGCCAGCAGCTTAGGGGGGGTAACTGAAGCTTTCTTT.

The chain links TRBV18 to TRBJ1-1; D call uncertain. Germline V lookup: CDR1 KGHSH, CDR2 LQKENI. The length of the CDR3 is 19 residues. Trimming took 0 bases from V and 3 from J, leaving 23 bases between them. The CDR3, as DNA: TGTGCCAGCTCACCACCGTCTTTGTCAGACAACTCACCCCACACTGAAGCTTTCTTT. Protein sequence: CASSPPSLSDNSPHTEAFF.

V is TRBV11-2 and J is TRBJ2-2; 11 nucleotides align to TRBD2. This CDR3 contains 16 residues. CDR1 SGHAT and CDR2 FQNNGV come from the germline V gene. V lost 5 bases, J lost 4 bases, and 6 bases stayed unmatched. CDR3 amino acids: CASSPTSGSFTGELFF. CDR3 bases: TGTGCCAGCAGCCCCACTAGCGGGAGCTTCACCGGGGAGCTGTTTTTT.

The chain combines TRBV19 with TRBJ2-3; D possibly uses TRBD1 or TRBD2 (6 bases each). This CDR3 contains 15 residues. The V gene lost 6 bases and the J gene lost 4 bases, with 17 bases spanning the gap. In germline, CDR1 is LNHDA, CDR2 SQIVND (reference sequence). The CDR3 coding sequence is TGTGCCAGTAGAAAGGGGGACGGGGGTCCAGATACGCAGTATTTT. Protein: CASRKGDGGPDTQYF.

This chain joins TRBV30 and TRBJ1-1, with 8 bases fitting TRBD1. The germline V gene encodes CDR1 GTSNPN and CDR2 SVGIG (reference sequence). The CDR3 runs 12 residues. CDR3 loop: CAGRGQNTEAFF. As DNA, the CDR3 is TGTGCGGGCAGGGGGCAGAACACTGAAGCTTTCTTT.

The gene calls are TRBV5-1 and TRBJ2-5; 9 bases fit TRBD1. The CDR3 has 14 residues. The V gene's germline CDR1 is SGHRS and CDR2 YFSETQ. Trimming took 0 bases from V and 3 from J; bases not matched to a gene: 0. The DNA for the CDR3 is TGCGCCAGCAGCTTGGGGACAGGGGAAGAGACCCAGTACTTC. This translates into CASSLGTGEETQYF.

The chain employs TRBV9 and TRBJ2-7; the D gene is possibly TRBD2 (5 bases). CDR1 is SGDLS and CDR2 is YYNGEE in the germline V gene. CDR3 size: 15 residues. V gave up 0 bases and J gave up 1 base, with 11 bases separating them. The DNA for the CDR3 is TGTGCCAGCAGCGTAGAGGGAGCCCTATCCTACGAGCAGTACTTC. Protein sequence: CASSVEGALSYEQYF.

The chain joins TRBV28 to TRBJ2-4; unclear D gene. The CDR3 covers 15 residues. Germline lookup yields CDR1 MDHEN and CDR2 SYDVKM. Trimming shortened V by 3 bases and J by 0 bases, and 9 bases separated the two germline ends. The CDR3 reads CASSFSDLAKNIQYF. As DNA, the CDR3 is TGTGCCAGCAGTTTCTCGGATCTAGCCAAAAACATTCAGTACTTC.